The present entry profiles one T cell receptor (beta chain) with its context. This specimen belongs to a study of T-cell reconstitution after alpha-beta-depleted transplantation in children. Molecular barcoding with unique molecular identifiers was used for the TCRbeta library. Using its own MiXCR run on the PCR reads, TCRdb lists one record per CDR3 protein. The sample holds about 500,000 distinct CDR3 sequences, 30% to 35% seen once. Trimming removed 1 base from V and 5 bases from J; junction bases left unmatched: 11. This CDR3 contains 18 residues. Germline values: CDR1 MGHRA, CDR2 YSYEKL. The receptor was isolated from a human donor who donated a stem cell graft to a child with aplastic anemia. The V call is TRBV4-1, the J call TRBJ2-3, with 11 bases lining up with TRBD2. Sample: PBMCs from the stem cell graft donor, taken from the stem cell graft. Here the CDR3 reads CASSQGTIAGGPLDTQYF. In nucleotides, the CDR3 is TGCGCCAGCAGCCAAGGGACCATAGCGGGAGGGCCGTTAGATACGCAGTATTTT.